This T cell receptor beta chain was sequenced during a study of blood T cell repertoires in COVID-19. Study-level background: Samples came from the United States, Italy and Spain, spanning acute and convalescent COVID-19. T cells, B-cell-depleted T cells, or PBMCs provided the cDNA or gDNA that served as material.

As processed by the authors: Amplification of reference gene primers was used by the study to estimate nucleated cell counts. The repertoire was sequenced with immunoSEQ multiplex PCR; TCRdb's copy has only in-frame clones and lacks some. D and trimming come from the DNA, and the V and J calls and clone size come from that table. The data contain some 150,000 clones, roughly 79% of them singletons. The CDR3 extends over 14 amino acids. The V and J ends lost 6 bases and 3 bases respectively, with 11 bases between them. CDR1 is MNHEY and CDR2 is SVGAGI in the germline V gene. The chain carries TRBV6-5 and TRBJ2-2; the D gene is possibly TRBD1 (5 bases). Sequencing was performed on peripheral blood. The clonotype originates from a woman aged 60-75 years with active or convalescent COVID-19. Here the CDR3 reads CASRDTRDTGELFF. In nucleotides, the CDR3 is TGTGCCAGCAGAGATACCAGGGACACCGGGGAGCTGTTTTTT.